These 29 T cell receptor beta chains were sequenced from one sample in a study of cytomegalovirus exposure and HLA in healthy donors. The PCR employed 60 Vbeta primers together with 13 Jbeta primers. Profiled with immunoSEQ multiplex PCR; TCRdb holds only in-frame clones, not every one. The sample records about 140,000 clones, approximately 8.9% being singletons. The material sequenced was PBMCs. Receptor source: a woman aged 40 to 49 in good health and CMV-seropositive.

V gene TRBV7-9 combines with J gene TRBJ1-3, with TRBD1 as a possible D gene (5 bases). The V end lost 7 bases, the J end lost 8 bases, and 15 bases lay between the germline ends. CDR3 length: 13 amino acids. The germline V gene has CDR1 SEHNR and CDR2 FQNEAQ (reference sequence). The CDR3 nucleotides are TGTGCCAGCACTTTGGGGACTCTGGACACCATATATTTT. Its protein is CASTLGTLDTIYF.

This clone has only a few counts. The chain combines TRBV19 with TRBJ2-6, with a weak D call TRBD1 (5 bases). Trimming left V 3 bases short and J 0 bases short, with 9 bases between. CDR3 length: 16 residues. The V gene's germline CDR1 is LNHDA and CDR2 SQIVND (reference sequence). The CDR3 nucleotides read TGTGCCAGTAGTATGTTCCAGGGCTCTGGGGCCAACGTCCTGACTTTC. Encoded protein: CASSMFQGSGANVLTF.

The V gene is TRBV19, the J gene TRBJ1-1; 8 bases match TRBD1. From germline, CDR1 is LNHDA and CDR2 SQIVND (reference sequence). V lost 5 bases and J lost 1; bases outside the gene matches: 6. This CDR3 is 15 amino acids long. CDR3 residues: CASSVRDRKNTEAFF. The CDR3 DNA reads as TGTGCCAGTAGTGTCCGGGACAGGAAGAACACTGAAGCTTTCTTT.

The chain couples TRBV12-2 to TRBJ2-3; the table's D call, TRBD2, has no DNA check behind it. TRBV12-2 is classified as a pseudogene. The CDR3 runs 16 residues. The CDR3 here is CASRLEWRGPPDTQYF. CDR3 sequence (DNA): TGTGCAAGTCGCTTAGAGTGGCGGGGGCCTCCAGATACGCAGTATTTT.

The genes are TRBV7-9 and TRBJ1-1, with D uncertain. Per germline, CDR1 SEHNR and CDR2 FQNEAQ (reference sequence). The length of the CDR3 is 14 residues. Trimming removed 5 bases at V and 2 bases at J, with 12 bases between. The CDR3 sequence: CASSPGESNTEAFF. In DNA form, the CDR3 reads TGTGCCAGCAGCCCAGGCGAGTCTAACACTGAAGCTTTCTTT.

J is TRBJ2-1 and V is TRBV7-2; D gene unclear. The CDR3 totals 14 residues. Trimming cost V 2 bases and J 10 bases, with 15 bases left between them. Germline CDR1 SGHTA, CDR2 FQGNSA. CDR3 DNA sequence: TGTGCCAGCAGCTTATTTTTTTCCCCGGAGGAGCAGTTCTTC. Amino acid sequence: CASSLFFSPEEQFF.

The gene calls are TRBV12-1 and TRBJ1-1; the DNA was not compared with TRBD1, the D call given in the table. TRBV12-1 constitutes a pseudogene. This CDR3 spans 12 amino acids. The chain's CDR3 is CASITGNTEAFF. CDR3 bases: TGTGCCAGCATCACAGGGAATACTGAAGCTTTCTTT.

This clone came up a few times. V is TRBV4-2 and J is TRBJ2-3; 8 bases align to TRBD2. V lost 4 bases to trimming and J lost 0 bases; unmatched junction nucleotides: 6. Germline loops: CDR1 LGHNA, CDR2 YNFKEQ. This CDR3 is 16 amino acids long. CDR3: CASSPYRGGSTDTQYF. CDR3 in DNA: TGTGCCAGCAGCCCGTACCGGGGGGGGAGCACAGATACGCAGTATTTT.

This clone appeared a few times. The chain couples TRBV14 to TRBJ1-1; D uncertain. This CDR3 region has 14 residues. V was trimmed by 2 bases and J by 1 base, leaving 8 bases between them. Germline lookup yields CDR1 SGHDN and CDR2 FVKESK. The CDR3 nucleotides read TGTGCCAGCAGCCAAACCAGGAAGAACACTGAAGCTTTCTTT. Its protein is CASSQTRKNTEAFF.

This clone was observed a few times. The chain recombines TRBV13 with TRBJ2-2, with D perhaps TRBD1 (6 bases). Trimming took off 6 bases at V and 2 bases at J, with 16 bases between the two ends. The CDR3 covers 16 residues. Germline assignment: CDR1 PRHDT and CDR2 FYEKMQ (reference sequence). The CDR3 DNA follows: TGTGCCAGCAGGACTCGACAGGCCCTTAACACCGGGGAGCTGTTTTTT. Translation gives CASRTRQALNTGELFF.

The chain employs TRBV14 and TRBJ1-2, with D perhaps TRBD1 (6 bases). Between the trimmed V and J ends, which lost 3 bases and 4 bases, there was a span of 12 bases. The length of the CDR3 is 14 residues. From germline, CDR1 is SGHDN and CDR2 FVKESK. The CDR3, as DNA: TGTGCCAGCAGCCACGATACAGGGCCCTATGGCTACACCTTC. This encodes CASSHDTGPYGYTF. The full variable domain, with the rest looked up from reference TRBV14 and TRBJ1-2, is EAGVTQFPSHSVIEKGQTVTLRCDPISGHDNLYWYRRVMGKEIKFLLHFVKESKQDESGMPNNRFLAERTGGTYSTLKVQPAELEDSGVYFCASSHDTGPYGYTFGSGTRLTVV.

This sequence joins TRBV19 and TRBJ1-5, with TRBD1 as a possible D gene (5 bases). Trimming shortened V by 4 bases and J by 7 bases, and 8 bases separated the two germline ends. This CDR3 has 12 residues. Looked up from germline, CDR1 is LNHDA and CDR2 is SQIVND (reference sequence). The CDR3 nucleotides read TGTGCCAGTAGTAAGGGGAACCAGCCCCAGCATTTT. Its protein is CASSKGNQPQHF.

The CDR3 loop reads CASSEQSYQPQHF. DNA for the CDR3: TGTGCCAGCAGTGAGCAGTCGTATCAGCCCCAGCATTTT. The rearrangement joins TRBV2 to TRBJ1-5; D uncertain. This CDR3 has 13 residues. CDR1 is SNHLY, CDR2 FYNNEI, per germline. V was clipped by 3 bases and J by 5 bases, with 8 bases between them. Using reference TRBV2 and TRBJ1-5 for the parts outside the CDR3, the full variable domain is EPEVTQTPSHQVTQMGQEVILRCVPISNHLYFYWYRQILGQKVEFLVSFYNNEISEKSEIFDDQFSVERPDGSNFTLKIRSTKLEDSAMYFCASSEQSYQPQHFGDGTRLSIL.

This clone was counted ten times or more. The chain is built from TRBV6-4 and TRBJ2-3; 15 bases are a match to TRBD2. Trimming cost V 6 bases and J 4 bases; bases outside gene matches: 8. This CDR3 region has 17 residues. Per the germline V gene, CDR1 is MRHNA and CDR2 is SNTAGT. The CDR3 loop reads CASRAGTSGGRADTQYF. Written as DNA, the CDR3 is TGTGCCAGCAGAGCCGGGACTAGCGGGGGGCGGGCAGATACGCAGTATTTT.

This clone was observed a few times. The chain links TRBV18 to TRBJ2-2, with D maybe TRBD1 (6 bases). The V end lost 6 bases, the J end lost 1 base, and 12 bases lay between the germline ends. From germline, CDR1 is KGHSH and CDR2 LQKENI. This CDR3 has 15 amino acids. CDR3: CASSPNRENTGELFF. The CDR3 nucleotides read TGTGCCAGCTCCCCGAACAGGGAGAACACCGGGGAGCTGTTTTTT.

This clone was observed a few times. This rearrangement joins TRBV7-6 to TRBJ2-1, with 7 bases aligning to TRBD2. The CDR3 covers 13 residues. V lost 5 bases and J lost 3; bases outside the gene matches: 1. Germline V gives CDR1 SGHVS, CDR2 FNYEAQ. CDR3 coding DNA: TGTGCCAGCAGCCGGGACTACTACAATGAGCAGTTCTTC. Amino acids: CASSRDYYNEQFF.

This chain joins TRBV5-1 and TRBJ1-4; D unresolved. CDR1 is SGHRS and CDR2 is YFSETQ in the germline V gene. There are 17 residues in the CDR3. The V and J ends lost 0 bases and 4 bases respectively, with 16 bases between them. CDR3 region: CASSLGVNSGVNEKLFF. The CDR3 DNA is TGCGCCAGCAGCTTGGGAGTCAACTCGGGTGTTAATGAAAAACTGTTTTTT.

This clone occurred a few times. The chain is built from TRBV5-1 and TRBJ2-7, with 11 bases that match TRBD2. V dropped 5 bases and J dropped 3; count of bases not matched to a gene: 10. Germline CDR1 reads SGHRS; CDR2 reads YFSETQ. The CDR3 is 16 residues long. The CDR3 region has the DNA TGCGCCAGCAGTCTTCGGACCGGGACTAGCGGCTACGAGCAGTACTTC. This codes for CASSLRTGTSGYEQYF.

The chain uses TRBV7-3 and TRBJ2-5; TRBD2 is a possible D gene (7 bases). CDR1 is SGHTA and CDR2 is FQGTGA in the germline V gene. This CDR3 is 14 amino acids long. Trimming took 2 bases from V and 5 from J, leaving 12 bases between them. Here the CDR3 reads CASSLAGAGETQYF. The CDR3 bases are TGTGCCAGCAGCTTAGCGGGGGCTGGGGAGACCCAGTACTTC. Drawing the rest from reference TRBV7-3 and TRBJ2-5, the complete variable domain is GAGVSQTPSNKVTEKGKYVELRCDPISGHTALYWYRQSLGQGPEFLIYFQGTGAADDSGLPNDRFFAVRPEGSVSTLKIQRTERGDSAVYLCASSLAGAGETQYFGPGTRLLVL.

In this sample, this clone turned up a few times. V is TRBV29-1 and J is TRBJ2-5, with 7 nucleotides matching TRBD1. This CDR3 region has 12 residues. Germline CDR1 and CDR2: SQVTM and ANQGSEA. Trimming cost V 6 bases and J 2 bases; bases outside gene matches: 3. The CDR3 DNA is TGCAGCGTGGGGACAGCACAAGAGACCCAGTACTTC. It translates to CSVGTAQETQYF.

This clone was seen only a few times. The rearrangement joins TRBV7-6 to TRBJ1-2; tentatively, D is TRBD1 (6 bases). There are 13 residues in the CDR3. V was clipped by 5 bases and J by 0 bases, with 7 bases between them. Germline V gene lookup returns CDR1 SGHVS and CDR2 FNYEAQ. CDR3 residues: CASSQGTNYGYTF. In nucleotides, the CDR3 is TGTGCCAGCAGCCAGGGGACTAACTATGGCTACACCTTC.

In this sample, this clone turned up a few times. The chain links TRBV5-1 to TRBJ2-7, with a weak D call TRBD2 (5 bases). From germline, CDR1 is SGHRS and CDR2 YFSETQ. The V gene lost 4 bases and the J gene lost 2 bases, with 7 bases spanning the gap. The CDR3 length is 12 residues. DNA of the CDR3: TGCGCCAGCAGCACCGGGGCCTACGAGCAGTACTTC. Amino acids: CASSTGAYEQYF.

This clone appeared a few times. The chain joins TRBV29-1 to TRBJ1-1; D is undetermined. The CDR3 extends over 15 amino acids. The V end was cut by 4 bases, the J end by 3 bases, with 18 bases between. Germline assignment: CDR1 SQVTM and CDR2 ANQGSEA. This CDR3 reads CSVVGRTVEYTEAFF. The CDR3 coding sequence is TGCAGCGTTGTTGGGAGGACCGTGGAGTACACTGAAGCTTTCTTT. The full variable domain, rest sourced from reference TRBV29-1 and TRBJ1-1, is SAVISQKPSRDICQRGTSLTIQCQVDSQVTMMFWYRQQPGQSLTLIATANQGSEATYESGFVIDKFPISRPNLTFSTLTVSNMSPEDSSIYLCSVVGRTVEYTEAFFGQGTRLTVV.

The CDR3 protein is CASSLSRTSGGTGSYEQYF. The CDR3, as DNA: TGCGCCAGCAGCTTGTCTAGGACTAGCGGGGGAACCGGGTCCTACGAGCAGTACTTC. The chain carries TRBV5-1 and TRBJ2-7, with 13 bases matching TRBD2. This CDR3 is 19 amino acids long. The V and J ends lost 1 base and 1 base, in that order; junction bases with no gene match: 11. Germline V lookup: CDR1 SGHRS, CDR2 YFSETQ.

By share, this clone ranks as medium-sized. J is TRBJ2-2 and V is TRBV7-6, with 8 bases fitting TRBD2. Germline loops: CDR1 SGHVS, CDR2 FNYEAQ. Trimming removed 6 bases from V and 3 bases from J; junction bases left unmatched: 12. The CDR3 totals 17 residues. The CDR3 here is CASSSVAGGWDTGELFF. CDR3 coding DNA: TGTGCCAGCAGTTCCGTCGCGGGGGGCTGGGACACCGGGGAGCTGTTTTTT.

This sequence joins TRBV4-3 and TRBJ1-1, with 9 bases that match TRBD1. The V segment lost 2 bases and the J segment 5 bases; nucleotides outside the gene matches: 6. Per the germline V gene, CDR1 is LGHNA and CDR2 is YSLEER. The CDR3 is 15 residues long. This CDR3 reads CASSQIQGAETEAFF. The CDR3 DNA follows: TGCGCCAGCAGCCAAATACAGGGGGCGGAAACTGAAGCTTTCTTT.

J is TRBJ1-1 and V is TRBV7-2; 8 bases map to TRBD1. The germline gives CDR1 SGHTA, CDR2 FQGNSA. Unmatched junction bases numbered 4, after V lost 3 bases and J lost 4 bases. This CDR3 is built from 14 residues. CDR3 nucleotides: TGTGCCAGCAGCTTTAGTGGACAGGGCACTGAAGCTTTCTTT. This encodes CASSFSGQGTEAFF.

This clone was seen more than once but under ten times. The genes are TRBV19 and TRBJ1-2, with D unclear. The ends were cut back, 4 bases at V and 4 bases at J, with 13 bases in the middle. This CDR3 is 14 amino acids long. Per the germline V gene, CDR1 is LNHDA and CDR2 is SQIVND (reference sequence). The CDR3 bases are TGTGCCAGTAGTACGTCACAGTTCAGCTATGGCTACACCTTC. It encodes CASSTSQFSYGYTF.

The chain combines TRBV29-1 with TRBJ2-1, with TRBD1 matching 7 bases. CDR1 and CDR2 (germline): SQVTM, ANQGSEA. The CDR3 extends over 13 amino acids. V shed 7 bases and J 7 bases; nucleotides not matched to a gene: 10. CDR3 coding DNA: TGCAGCGCCTTGACAGGGTTTAGAAATGAGCAGTTCTTC. It is translated as CSALTGFRNEQFF.